This T cell receptor (beta chain) was sequenced in a study of response to subunit inactivated influenza vaccine. Overall study findings and caveats: Every seasonal influenza vaccination brings in few new T cells, the authors suggested.

TCRdb recomputed calls from the RT-PCR reads with MiXCR, one row per CDR3 protein. The sample lists roughly 150,000 distinct CDR3 sequences, around 9.9% occurring once. This clonotype appeared a few times. Its antigen remains unidentified. Germline assignment: CDR1 WSHSY and CDR2 SAAADI. V gave up 6 bases and J gave up 4 bases, with 18 bases separating them. This CDR3 is 15 amino acids long. The receptor's source is a man between 50 and 59 years old who received an inactivated influenza vaccine. The sequences come from non-naive T cells sorted from PBMCs, collected around seven weeks after vaccination. The J gene is TRBJ1-1, the V gene TRBV10-2, with TRBD1 as a possible D gene (6 bases). In nucleotides, the CDR3 is TGCGCCAGCAGCGTCATGGGGGGGGCTGGCACTGAAGCTTTCTTT. Encoded protein: CASSVMGGAGTEAFF.